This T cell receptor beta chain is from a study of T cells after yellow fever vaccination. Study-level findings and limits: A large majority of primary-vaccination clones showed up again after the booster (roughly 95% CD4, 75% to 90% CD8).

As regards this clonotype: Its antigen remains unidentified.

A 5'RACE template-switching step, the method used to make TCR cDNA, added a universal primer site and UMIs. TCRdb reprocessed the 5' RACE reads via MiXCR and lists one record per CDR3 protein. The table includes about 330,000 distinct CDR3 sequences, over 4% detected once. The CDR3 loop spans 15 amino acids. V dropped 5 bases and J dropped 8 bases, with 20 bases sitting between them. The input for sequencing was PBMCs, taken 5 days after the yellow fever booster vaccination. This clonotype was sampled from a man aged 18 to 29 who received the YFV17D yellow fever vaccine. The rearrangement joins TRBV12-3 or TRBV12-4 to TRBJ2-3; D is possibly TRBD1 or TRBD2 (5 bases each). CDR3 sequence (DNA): TGTGCCAGCAGTCCAATATCAGACGGGGCCGGTACGCAGTATTTT. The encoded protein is CASSPISDGAGTQYF.